Listed below are T cell receptor beta chains from one sample, sequenced in a study of shared clonotypes between healthy human individuals. Generated by immunoSEQ multiplex PCR, the TCRdb table keeps only in-frame clones and is missing some. Seen here are about 2.1 million clones, just over 90% observed once, and the top ten hold approximately 1.7%. The sequencing sample was made of naive CD8+ T cells from PBMCs. These receptors all come from a man aged 18 to 35 in good health. Some clones in this sample may be carry-over from other donors' samples. Both conserved end residues are part of each CDR3. D genes are given only for firm matches. Not all rows give a size; the values are once, few, many and, for expanded clones, a class.

d_gene	v_gene	abundance	j_gene	CDR3aa	CDR3nt
NA	TRBV9	NA	TRBJ2-1	CASSVDSVNEQFF	TGTGCCAGCAGCGTAGATTCAGTGAATGAGCAGTTCTTC
NA	TRBV5-1	NA	TRBJ2-2	CASSPVSPGGTGELFF	TGCGCCAGCAGCCCCGTAAGTCCCGGCGGCACCGGGGAGCTGTTTTTT
TRBD2	TRBV7-9	NA	TRBJ2-7	CASSGGLAGVSYEQYF	TGTGCCAGCAGCGGGGGACTAGCGGGAGTCTCCTACGAGCAGTACTTC
NA	TRBV2	NA	TRBJ1-5	CASSEGTGSNQPQHF	TGTGCCAGCAGTGAAGGCACAGGGAGCAATCAGCCCCAGCATTTT
TRBD2	TRBV28	NA	TRBJ2-7	CASSLPLLAGHGIHYEQYF	TGTGCCAGCAGTTTACCCTTACTAGCGGGTCACGGGATCCACTACGAGCAGTACTTC
NA	TRBV7-2	NA	TRBJ2-7	CASSFLAGPYEQYF	TGTGCCAGCAGCTTCCTGGCAGGGCCCTACGAGCAGTACTTC
TRBD2	TRBV4-2	NA	TRBJ2-7	CVLPPTSGKVYEQYF	TGTGTCCTCCCCCCCACTAGCGGGAAAGTCTACGAGCAGTACTTC
NA	TRBV10-3	NA	TRBJ1-2	CAISDSTRLPYGYTF	TGTGCCATCAGTGACAGTACAAGACTTCCCTATGGCTACACCTTC
NA	TRBV10-1	once	TRBJ2-7	CASSRQGTYEQYF	TGCGCCAGCTCGAGGCAGGGAACCTACGAGCAGTACTTC
TRBD2	TRBV7-9	NA	TRBJ2-3	CASSKREGWEDTQYF	TGTGCCAGCAGCAAGCGGGAGGGGTGGGAAGATACGCAGTATTTT
TRBD2	TRBV9	once	TRBJ2-1	CASSVVSAGVSYNEQFF	TGTGCCAGCAGCGTAGTCTCAGCGGGAGTCTCCTACAATGAGCAGTTCTTC
TRBD2	TRBV19	NA	TRBJ2-1	CASRGTSGPPPNEQFF	TGTGCCAGCCGAGGCACTAGCGGGCCCCCCCCCAATGAGCAGTTCTTC
TRBD1	TRBV13	NA	TRBJ2-2	CASSFRDRGITGELFF	TGTGCCAGCAGCTTCCGGGACAGGGGGATAACCGGGGAGCTGTTTTTT